This T cell receptor (beta chain) was sequenced for a study of OX40 agonist ivuxolimab in advanced cancers. About the research overall: Patients receiving dose escalation had hepatocellular carcinoma, melanoma, renal cell or head and neck cancer. A history of anti-PD-1, anti-PD-L1 or anti-CTLA-4 therapy was acceptable, and about 40% had some.

Points from the study as a whole: Mean expanded clone counts were higher in CD8+ than CD4+ T cells.

Measured with immunoSEQ multiplex PCR; TCRdb has only the in-frame clones, and not every one. Of some 42,000 clones listed, roughly four fifths are singletons. This clone was recorded only once. Its antigen is as yet unknown. Germline loops: CDR1 SGHNT, CDR2 YYREEE (reference sequence). Between the trimmed V and J ends, which lost 4 bases and 0 bases, there was a span of 7 bases. The CDR3 runs 13 residues. The specimen was CD4+ or CD8+ T cells sorted from blood, collected in a trial of the OX40 agonist ivuxolimab. V is TRBV5-4 and J is TRBJ1-1; D is unclear. The receptor was derived from an adult with an advanced solid tumor such as melanoma, head and neck, liver or kidney cancer. CDR3 residues: CASSRAMNTEAFF. CDR3 sequence (DNA): TGTGCCAGCAGCCGGGCAATGAACACTGAAGCTTTCTTT.